These 32 T cell receptor beta chains share one sample of origin, sequenced in a study of blood T cells in healthy people across ages. Primed by a sample-barcoded 5' primer and a J-beta primer mix, a second PCR proceeded for about 6 to 12 cycles. TCRdb independently ran MiXCR on the 5' RACE reads; one entry per CDR3 protein. The data contain over a million distinct CDR3 sequences, roughly 45% of them singletons. The sample consisted of blood. These receptors all come from a woman under 30 in good health.

This sequence joins TRBV15 and TRBJ1-4, with no clear D. V was pared by 1 base and J by 8 bases, with 8 bases between. The CDR3 contains 13 residues. Germline CDR1 and CDR2: LNHNV and YYDKDF (reference sequence). CDR3 DNA: TGTGCCACCAGCAGAGGGGTGGGAGAAAAACTGTTTTTT. Its protein product is CATSRGVGEKLFF.

This chain uses TRBV11-2 with TRBJ2-2, with D maybe TRBD2 (5 bases). Germline lookup yields CDR1 SGHAT and CDR2 FQNNGV. The CDR3 covers 15 residues. V shed 5 bases and J shed 6 bases, with 16 bases lying between them. The CDR3 region has the DNA TGTGCCAGCAGCCCCGAGGACTCCGTGTCCGGGGAGCTGTTTTTT. It is translated as CASSPEDSVSGELFF.

In this sample, this clonotype turned up many times. The V gene is TRBV10-3, the J gene TRBJ1-2, with unresolved D. V was pared by 0 bases and J by 8 bases, with 16 bases between. The CDR3 contains 15 residues. CDR1 ENHRY and CDR2 SYGVKD come from the germline V gene. CDR3 amino acids: CAISESSGSNRGYTF. CDR3 DNA sequence: TGTGCCATCAGTGAGTCGTCAGGTAGCAACCGAGGCTACACCTTC.

This clonotype was counted a few times. This chain uses TRBV12-3 or TRBV12-4 with TRBJ2-7, with D hard to call. The CDR3 covers 12 residues. With 2 bases removed from V and 7 bases from J, the gap between germline ends came to 9 bases. The CDR3 spells CASSLYSAEQYF. As DNA, the CDR3 is TGTGCCAGCAGTTTATACTCGGCAGAGCAGTACTTC.

This clonotype was observed at least ten times. The chain combines TRBV3-1 with TRBJ2-1; D is possibly TRBD1 or TRBD2 (5 bases each). CDR3 size: 14 residues. Germline V lookup: CDR1 LGHDT, CDR2 YNNKEL (reference sequence). V lost 5 bases, J lost 2 bases, and 10 bases lay in between. The CDR3 DNA sequence: TGTGCCAGCAGCGGGACCCCTACCTACAATGAGCAGTTCTTC. This sequence encodes CASSGTPTYNEQFF.

This chain uses TRBV10-3 with TRBJ2-1; TRBD1 matches 8 bases. V shed 7 bases and J 3 bases; nucleotides not matched to a gene: 5. Germline V gene data show CDR1 as ENHRY and CDR2 as SYGVKD. The length of the CDR3 is 14 residues. The CDR3 loop is CAITPTGDYNEQFF. The CDR3 coding sequence is TGTGCCATCACCCCGACAGGGGACTACAATGAGCAGTTCTTC.

The chain combines TRBV19 with TRBJ2-5, with D perhaps matching TRBD2 (5 bases). This CDR3 has 16 residues. The germline V gene encodes CDR1 LNHDA and CDR2 SQIVND (reference sequence). V lost 3 bases and J 0 bases, leaving 14 bases between the germline ends. CDR3 nucleotide sequence: TGTGCCAGTAGTATCCAGCCGGGGATATACCAAGAGACCCAGTACTTC. Translation gives CASSIQPGIYQETQYF.

The chain uses TRBV6-1 and TRBJ1-2; no definite D call. Per the germline V gene, CDR1 is MNHNS and CDR2 is SASEGT. The CDR3 sequence is 17 residues long. V shed 5 bases and J shed 5 bases, with 24 bases lying between them. This chain's CDR3 is CASSQTRASGIGYGYTF. CDR3 DNA sequence: TGTGCCAGCAGTCAAACAAGGGCCTCGGGAATAGGGTATGGCTACACCTTC.

This clonotype was seen just once. One end of the junction is discordant with germline, which a read error may explain. The chain carries TRBV4-1 and TRBJ1-5; D gene ambiguous. Germline CDR1 and CDR2: MGHRA and YSYEKL. CDR3 size: 16 residues. The CDR3 bases are TGCGCCAGCAGCCAAACTATGGAGGGTGGCAATCGGCCCCAGCATTTT. This encodes CASSQTMEGGNRPQHF.

The chain combines TRBV5-1 with TRBJ2-3; TRBD2 might be the D (7 bases). V dropped 4 bases and J dropped 6 bases, with 21 bases sitting between them. The CDR3 loop spans 16 amino acids. Germline lookup yields CDR1 SGHRS and CDR2 YFSETQ. This chain's CDR3 is CASSPEPRGAVDTQYF. The CDR3 DNA reads as TGCGCCAGCAGCCCCGAACCCCGGGGGGCCGTTGATACGCAGTATTTT.

In regard to this clonotype: A junction boundary mismatches the germline segment, possibly from a read error. The genes are TRBV6-6 and TRBJ2-3; 7 bases align to TRBD2. The CDR3 length is 14 residues. In germline, CDR1 is MNHNY, CDR2 SVGAGI (reference sequence). The DNA for the CDR3 is TGTGCCAGCTGGGAGGGAGGAAGCATAGATACGCAGTATTTT. Translated, it gives CASWEGGSIDTQYF.

This clonotype was counted at least ten times. This chain links TRBV3-1 with TRBJ2-2; D is tentatively TRBD1 or TRBD2 (5 bases each). CDR3 size: 15 residues. Germline CDR1 is LGHDT and CDR2 is YNNKEL (reference sequence). Trimming shortened V by 4 bases and J by 7 bases, and 16 bases separated the two germline ends. CDR3 residues: CASSPPPREIGELFF. The DNA for the CDR3 is TGTGCCAGCAGCCCCCCTCCCAGGGAGATCGGGGAGCTGTTTTTT.

The V gene is TRBV14, the J gene TRBJ1-2; D remains ambiguous. The CDR3 is 12 residues long. The V and J ends lost 4 bases and 8 bases respectively, with 11 bases between them. Germline CDR1 is SGHDN and CDR2 is FVKESK. CDR3 bases: TGTGCCAGCAGCCCCTCAGCGGGAGGCTACACCTTC. This gives the protein CASSPSAGGYTF.

V usage is TRBV11-1 and J usage is TRBJ2-3; 9 bases line up with TRBD1. The CDR3 spans 16 residues. In germline, CDR1 is SGHAT, CDR2 FQDESV (reference sequence). Losses at the gene ends were 5 bases for V and 6 bases for J; bases not matched to a gene: 12. Here the CDR3 reads CASSPPGDRVEDTQYF. The CDR3 DNA sequence: TGTGCCAGCAGCCCCCCCGGGGACAGGGTGGAGGATACGCAGTATTTT.

This clonotype was counted between two and nine times. The CDR3 nucleotides read TGTGCCAGCAGCCAAGTTTTGACCTACGAGCAGTACTTC. Protein product: CASSQVLTYEQYF. This chain uses TRBV3-1 with TRBJ2-7; D unclear. This CDR3 is built from 13 residues. The V and J ends lost 1 base and 2 bases respectively, with 6 bases between them. Germline CDR1 and CDR2: LGHDT and YNNKEL (reference sequence).

This clonotype appeared a few times. The chain links TRBV29-1 to TRBJ2-7, with D unresolved. V dropped 6 bases and J dropped 7 bases, with 34 bases sitting between them. CDR1 and CDR2 (germline): SQVTM, ANQGSEA. The CDR3 has 18 amino acids. CDR3 in amino acids: CSVARTGPSATNYNEQYF. Written as DNA, the CDR3 is TGCAGCGTCGCCCGAACTGGGCCCTCGGCGACCAACTACAATGAGCAGTACTTC.

This chain connects TRBV6-1 to TRBJ2-1; D may be TRBD1 (6 bases). Trimming cost V 2 bases and J 5 bases, with 13 bases left between them. Germline CDR1 reads MNHNS; CDR2 reads SASEGT. This CDR3 spans 15 amino acids. The chain's CDR3 is CASSEYGQRDNEQFF. The CDR3, as DNA: TGTGCCAGCAGTGAATATGGACAGAGGGACAATGAGCAGTTCTTC.

The V gene is TRBV3-1, the J gene TRBJ2-1; TRBD2 might be the D (5 bases). Germline CDR1 is LGHDT and CDR2 is YNNKEL (reference sequence). This CDR3 spans 16 amino acids. The ends were cut back, 5 bases at V and 7 bases at J, with 21 bases in the middle. For the CDR3, the DNA is TGTGCCAGCAGCTCCACGGGAAGGGCCAATGGAAATGAGCAGTTCTTC. This encodes CASSSTGRANGNEQFF.

The chain joins TRBV6-2 or TRBV6-3 to TRBJ2-7; D uncertain. The CDR3 is 11 residues long. Germline loops: CDR1 MNHEY, CDR2 SVGEGT. Trimming took 8 bases from V and 1 from J, leaving 6 bases between them. The DNA for the CDR3 is TGTGCCAGCGCGGAGTCCTACGAGCAGTACTTC. Translated, it gives CASAESYEQYF.

This clonotype showed up just a few times. The chain is built from TRBV7-9 and TRBJ2-1; 7 nucleotides align to TRBD2. Trimming at V came to 5 bases and at J to 5 bases, leaving 9 bases not matched to a gene. This CDR3 has 15 amino acids. The germline V gene has CDR1 SEHNR and CDR2 FQNEAQ (reference sequence). This CDR3 is CASSERDAHDNEQFF. The CDR3 DNA follows: TGTGCCAGCAGCGAGCGGGATGCCCATGACAATGAGCAGTTCTTC.

This clonotype has more than one count but fewer than ten. V gene TRBV5-6 combines with J gene TRBJ2-5; 9 positions match TRBD2. From germline, CDR1 is SGHDT and CDR2 YYEEEE. Losses at the gene ends were 0 bases for V and 11 bases for J; bases not matched to a gene: 11. This CDR3 comprises 15 residues. CDR3: CASSLVAGGANEQYF. The CDR3 DNA reads as TGTGCCAGCAGCTTGGTCGCGGGGGGGGCCAATGAGCAGTACTTC.

This clonotype showed up just a few times. One junction end does not reproduce the germline sequence, and a read error may be involved. V usage is TRBV2 and J usage is TRBJ2-5; the match to TRBD2 covers 8 bases. The CDR3 is made up of 14 amino acids. Germline V CDR1 and CDR2: SNHLY, FYNNEI. CDR3: CASREAGAAETQYF. The CDR3, as DNA: TGTGCCAGCAGGGAAGCGGGAGCCGCTGAGACCCAGTACTTC.

The rearrangement uses TRBV3-1 and TRBJ1-6; D not resolved. CDR3 length: 13 amino acids. Germline V gene lookup returns CDR1 LGHDT and CDR2 YNNKEL (reference sequence). Trimming shortened V by 3 bases and J by 8 bases, and 8 bases separated the two germline ends. Here the CDR3 DNA reads TGTGCCAGCAGCCAGAGGCCGGATTCACCCCTCCACTTT. Residues: CASSQRPDSPLHF.

The rearrangement uses TRBV27 and TRBJ2-3; 10 bases align to TRBD2. In germline, CDR1 is MNHEY, CDR2 SMNVEV (reference sequence). V shed 7 bases and J 0 bases; nucleotides not matched to a gene: 7. The CDR3 covers 16 residues. DNA of the CDR3: TGTGCCAGCACCCAACTAGCGGGGTCTAGCACAGATACGCAGTATTTT. It encodes CASTQLAGSSTDTQYF.

This clonotype was counted between two and nine times. The rearrangement uses TRBV27 and TRBJ2-3; D call uncertain. This CDR3 has 15 residues. The V and J ends lost 2 bases and 0 bases respectively, with 9 bases between them. Germline loops: CDR1 MNHEY, CDR2 SMNVEV (reference sequence). CDR3 region: CASSLVSTSTDTQYF. In DNA form, the CDR3 reads TGTGCCAGCAGTTTAGTTTCAACTAGCACAGATACGCAGTATTTT.

This clonotype was seen a single time. The J gene is TRBJ1-6, the V gene TRBV27; no clear D. Between the trimmed V and J ends, which lost 6 bases and 8 bases, there was a span of 26 bases. The CDR3 extends over 18 amino acids. CDR1 MNHEY and CDR2 SMNVEV come from the germline V gene (reference sequence). CDR3 DNA: TGTGCCAGCAGCTCCCTGTCGAAGAGGGTAACGATCGATTCACCCCTCCACTTT. This sequence encodes CASSSLSKRVTIDSPLHF.

The sample holds a few counts of this clonotype. This chain links TRBV6-5 with TRBJ2-1; D call uncertain. Trimming cost V 8 bases and J 10 bases, with 18 bases left between them. This CDR3 region has 13 residues. CDR1 and CDR2 from the germline V gene are MNHEY and SVGAGI. The CDR3 bases are TGTGCCAGCCGTGTGACATCGCAGGCGGAGCAGTTCTTC. Translating it yields CASRVTSQAEQFF.

This clonotype came up a few times. This sequence joins TRBV7-2 and TRBJ1-3; no reliable D call. This CDR3 spans 15 amino acids. The V end was cut by 5 bases, the J end by 2 bases, with 13 bases between. Looked up from germline, CDR1 is SGHTA and CDR2 is FQGNSA. CDR3 amino acids: CASSPGGTAGNTIYF. The CDR3 bases are TGTGCCAGCAGCCCCGGAGGTACAGCTGGAAACACCATATATTTT.

This clonotype was observed a few times. V usage is TRBV20-1 and J usage is TRBJ2-7, with D maybe TRBD1 (6 bases). CDR3 length equals 11 residues. V was cut by 5 bases and J by 7 bases, with 12 bases left in between. Germline CDR1 reads DFQATT; CDR2 reads SNEGSKA (reference sequence). The CDR3 reads CSASPGEEQYF. For the CDR3, the DNA is TGCAGTGCTTCCCCAGGGGAGGAGCAGTACTTC.

The J gene is TRBJ2-7, the V gene TRBV4-1, with 9 nucleotides matching TRBD2. The germline V gene has CDR1 MGHRA and CDR2 YSYEKL. Trimming at V came to 0 bases and at J to 1 base, leaving 10 bases not matched to a gene. CDR3 length equals 18 residues. The CDR3 DNA is TGCGCCAGCAGCCAAGAAGCGTTTAGCGGGGGCCTGTCCTACGAGCAGTACTTC. Protein: CASSQEAFSGGLSYEQYF.

Note on this clonotype: The CDR3 does not close with the conserved phenylalanine or tryptophan, likely indicating a read error. The V gene is TRBV12-3 or TRBV12-4, the J gene TRBJ2-1, with 11 positions matching TRBD2. This CDR3 region has 19 residues. J was trimmed by 8 bases and V by 5 bases; bases with no gene match: 20. CDR3 residues: CASSVGRSSLSGRGDEQFS. The CDR3 nucleotides are TGTGCCAGCAGTGTTGGACGCAGTTCCCTTAGCGGGAGGGGGGATGAGCAGTTCTCC.

This clonotype was seen a handful of times. CDR3 sequence reads: CASSHGLAGSGTDTQYF. DNA for the CDR3: TGTGCCAGCAGTCATGGACTAGCGGGGTCTGGCACAGATACGCAGTATTTT. The chain is built from TRBV6-2 or TRBV6-3 and TRBJ2-3, with 12 bases aligning to TRBD2. Germline loops: CDR1 MNHEY, CDR2 SVGEGT. V lost 5 bases and J lost 1; bases outside the gene matches: 7. This CDR3 has 17 residues.